The subject of this entry is one T cell receptor (beta chain). Its target is not known. The data derive from a study of lymphopenia after photon versus proton radiotherapy. Whole-study findings and limits: Survival link was tested only in deceased patients; proton benefit remains a possibility.

Germline lookup yields CDR1 LGHNT and CDR2 FRNRAP. This CDR3 has 15 amino acids. V lost 4 bases, J lost 0 bases, and 3 bases stayed unmatched. Assay used: immunoSEQ multiplex PCR; TCRdb lists only in-frame clones, some missing. Among 150,000 to 200,000 clones listed, approximately 91% were seen once. Sequences were derived from peripheral blood, sampled from a patient treated with photon-based radiotherapy. The clonotype comes from a middle-aged man with gastric cancer. This chain uses TRBV12-5 with TRBJ1-5, with TRBD1 matching over 7 bases. This CDR3 reads CASGSGQLSNQPQHF. The CDR3 DNA is TGTGCTAGTGGTTCGGGACAGCTTAGCAATCAGCCCCAGCATTTT. The whole variable domain, remainder taken from reference TRBV12-5 and TRBJ1-5, is DARVTQTPRHKVTEMGQEVTMRCQPILGHNTVFWYRQTMMQGLELLAYFRNRAPLDDSGMPKDRFSAEMPDATLATLKIQPSEPRDSAVYFCASGSGQLSNQPQHFGDGTRLSIL.